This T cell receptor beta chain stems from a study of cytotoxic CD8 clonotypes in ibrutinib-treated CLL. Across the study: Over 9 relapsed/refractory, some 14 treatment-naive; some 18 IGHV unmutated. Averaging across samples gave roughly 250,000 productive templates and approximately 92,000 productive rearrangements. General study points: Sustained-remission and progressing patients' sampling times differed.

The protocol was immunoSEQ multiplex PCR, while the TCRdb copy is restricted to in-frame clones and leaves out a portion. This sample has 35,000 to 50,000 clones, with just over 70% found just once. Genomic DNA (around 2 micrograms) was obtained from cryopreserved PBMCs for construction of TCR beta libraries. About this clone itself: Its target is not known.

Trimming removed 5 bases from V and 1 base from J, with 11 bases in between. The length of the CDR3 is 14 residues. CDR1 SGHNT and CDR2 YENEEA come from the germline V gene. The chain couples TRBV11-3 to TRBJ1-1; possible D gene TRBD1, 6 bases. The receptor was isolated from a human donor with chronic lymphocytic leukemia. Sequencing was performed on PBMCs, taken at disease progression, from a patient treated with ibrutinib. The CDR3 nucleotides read TGTGCCAGCAGCCCCGGACAGACGAACACTGAAGCTTTCTTT. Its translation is CASSPGQTNTEAFF.